This TCR beta chain comes out of a study of blood T cell repertoires in COVID-19. CDR1 and CDR2 (germline): WNHNN, SYGVQD (reference sequence). CDR3 length: 15 residues. Trimming took off 0 bases at V and 5 bases at J, with 11 bases between the two ends. In this sample, this clone turned up a few times. Generated by immunoSEQ multiplex PCR, the TCRdb table keeps only in-frame clones and is missing some. This table has roughly 200,000 clones, under 85% appearing once. The V call is TRBV10-1, the J call TRBJ2-1; TRBD2 might be the D (7 bases). The source material was peripheral blood. The receptor was derived from a woman aged 80 or over with COVID-19, enrolled during active disease. The CDR3 region has the DNA TGCGCCAGCAGTGAGTCGAAGGGGGGGAACAATGAGCAGTTCTTC. Translation: CASSESKGGNNEQFF.